The rows below give T cell receptor beta chains drawn from one sample of a study of blood T cell repertoires in COVID-19. The method was immunoSEQ multiplex PCR; TCRdb's version includes in-frame clones alone and lacks a portion of them. In the table there are more than 250,000 clones, around 85% of which are singletons. Material for sequencing was peripheral blood. The origin of the receptors is a woman in her twenties or thirties who had recovered from COVID-19. CDR3s include the opening cysteine and the closing phenylalanine or tryptophan. Each record gives: J gene, clone size, D gene, V gene, CDR3 protein, CDR3 DNA. D genes are given only for firm matches. Rows may omit the clone size; those that give it use once, few, many or a size class.

J: TRBJ1-1
size: .
D: .
V: TRBV7-8
CDR3: CASSLGGGRTEAFF
DNA: TGTGCCAGCAGCTTAGGTGGGGGGAGGACTGAAGCTTTCTTT

J: TRBJ1-2
size: .
D: TRBD1
V: TRBV30
CDR3: CAWTLTGGTYGYTF
DNA: TGTGCCTGGACTCTGACAGGGGGCACCTATGGCTACACCTTC

J: TRBJ1-2
size: once
D: TRBD1
V: TRBV10-3
CDR3: CAISDPRDRCTF
DNA: TGTGCCATCAGTGACCCAAGGGACAGGTGCACCTTC

J: TRBJ1-1
size: .
D: .
V: TRBV10-3
CDR3: CATWARENTEAFF
DNA: TGTGCCACATGGGCCCGAGAGAACACTGAAGCTTTCTTT

J: TRBJ2-3
size: .
D: .
V: TRBV5-1
CDR3: CATSLGSNTDTQYF
DNA: TGCGCCACCTCCTTGGGCAGCAATACAGATACGCAGTATTTT

J: TRBJ1-6
size: .
D: .
V: TRBV19
CDR3: CASSFRDSPLHF
DNA: TGTGCCAGTAGTTTTCGGGATTCACCCCTCCACTTT

J: TRBJ2-5
size: .
D: TRBD1
V: TRBV30
CDR3: CAWSVRRGQRWGYQETQYF
DNA: TGTGCCTGGAGTGTACGCAGGGGGCAGCGATGGGGATATCAAGAGACCCAGTACTTC

J: TRBJ2-5
size: .
D: .
V: TRBV2
CDR3: CASSDVILGGETQYF
DNA: TGTGCCAGCAGTGATGTCATTTTGGGAGGAGAGACCCAGTACTTC

J: TRBJ2-1
size: .
D: TRBD1
V: TRBV4-1
CDR3: CASSHRDRGHNEQFF
DNA: TGCGCCAGCAGCCACCGGGACAGGGGTCACAATGAGCAGTTCTTC

J: TRBJ1-2
size: .
D: .
V: TRBV11-3
CDR3: CASSSSPGFYTF
DNA: TGTGCCAGCAGCTCCTCTCCGGGATTCTACACCTTC

J: TRBJ1-5
size: .
D: TRBD1
V: TRBV5-8
CDR3: CAGDRAIGQPQHF
DNA: TGTGCCGGAGACAGGGCAATTGGACAGCCCCAGCATTTT

J: TRBJ2-1
size: .
D: .
V: TRBV24-1
CDR3: CATSDERNNEQFF
DNA: TGTGCCACCAGTGATGAGAGAAACAATGAGCAGTTCTTC

J: TRBJ1-3
size: many
D: .
V: TRBV5-3
CDR3: CARSDQGGSGNTIYF
DNA: TGTGCCAGAAGCGACCAGGGAGGCTCTGGAAACACCATATATTTT

J: TRBJ2-3
size: once
D: TRBD1
V: TRBV24-1
CDR3: CAPRQGLTDTQYF
DNA: TGTGCCCCTAGACAGGGGTTGACAGATACGCAGTATTTT

J: TRBJ2-5
size: .
D: .
V: TRBV5-6
CDR3: CASSVTRVRGKETQYF
DNA: TGTGCCAGCAGCGTAACGCGGGTCAGAGGAAAAGAGACCCAGTACTTC

J: TRBJ2-5
size: .
D: .
V: TRBV19
CDR3: CASSSVETQYF
DNA: TGTGCCAGTAGTTCGGTGGAGACCCAGTACTTC